One sample yielded the 5 T cell receptor beta chains listed below, sequenced in a study of shared clonotypes between healthy human individuals. TCRdb keeps only in-frame clones here, not all; method: immunoSEQ multiplex PCR. The sample holds over a million clones, around 98% seen once. Sequencing used naive CD4+ T cells sorted from blood. Regarding subset: CD45RA+ positively selected. These receptors were collected from a man aged 30 to 39 in good health.

The rearrangement joins TRBV18 to TRBJ2-1, with 11 positions matching TRBD2. Per germline, CDR1 KGHSH and CDR2 LQKENI. The CDR3 sequence is 18 residues long. Trimming took 4 bases from V and 12 from J; bases not matched to a gene: 20. This CDR3 is CASSQIIKLAGEKEGQFF. The CDR3 DNA reads as TGTGCCAGCTCACAAATCATCAAACTAGCGGGAGAGAAGGAGGGGCAGTTCTTC.

The rearrangement joins TRBV5-4 to TRBJ1-2; D remains ambiguous. Germline assignment: CDR1 SGHNT and CDR2 YYREEE (reference sequence). The CDR3 runs to 14 residues. V was pared by 4 bases and J by 7 bases, with 17 bases between. CDR3 in DNA: TGTGCCAGCAGCATAATTGGTACGACTCGTGGCTACACCTTC. Amino acid sequence: CASSIIGTTRGYTF.

The CDR3 loop is CASILGSYNEQFF. The CDR3 DNA reads TGTGCCAGCATCCTTGGGTCCTACAATGAGCAGTTCTTC. The V gene is TRBV5-5, the J gene TRBJ2-1; D gene uncertain. This CDR3 has 13 amino acids. CDR1 and CDR2 from the germline V gene are SGHKS and YYEKEE (reference sequence). Trimming pared 6 bases from V and 1 base from J, leaving 8 bases between.

In its sample, this clone was seen once. The gene calls are TRBV5-1 and TRBJ1-1; D is uncertain. Germline V gene lookup returns CDR1 SGHRS and CDR2 YFSETQ. Trimming removed 0 bases from V and 10 bases from J, with 25 bases in between. This CDR3 is 17 amino acids long. The DNA of the CDR3 is TGCGCCAGCAGCTTGGCCCGGGATGGGTCTGGGCAAGCGGGAGCTTTCTTT. As protein: CASSLARDGSGQAGAFF.

J is TRBJ2-7 and V is TRBV11-2; the D is unclear. Germline V gives CDR1 SGHAT, CDR2 FQNNGV. CDR3 length: 16 amino acids. V was cut by 4 bases and J by 3 bases, with 19 bases left in between. The CDR3: CASSSLPRREYYEQYF. CDR3 bases: TGTGCCAGCAGCTCCCTCCCAAGAAGGGAATACTACGAGCAGTACTTC.